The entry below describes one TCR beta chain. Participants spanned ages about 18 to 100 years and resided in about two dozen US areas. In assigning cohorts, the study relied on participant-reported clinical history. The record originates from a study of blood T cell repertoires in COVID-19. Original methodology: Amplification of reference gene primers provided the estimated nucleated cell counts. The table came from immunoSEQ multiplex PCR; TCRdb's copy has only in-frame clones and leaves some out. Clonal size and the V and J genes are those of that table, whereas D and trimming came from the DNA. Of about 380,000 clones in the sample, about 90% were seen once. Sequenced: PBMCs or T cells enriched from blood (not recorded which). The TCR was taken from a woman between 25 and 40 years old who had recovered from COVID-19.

Here the CDR3 DNA reads TGTGCCAGCACTCTCCCCCAGGGGACGGACTATGGCTACACCTTC. It is translated as CASTLPQGTDYGYTF. This chain uses TRBV6-6 with TRBJ1-2; D is perhaps TRBD1 (6 bases). The CDR3 totals 15 residues. In germline, CDR1 is MNHNY, CDR2 SVGAGI (reference sequence). V lost 7 bases and J lost 3, with 18 bases in between.